These T cell receptor beta chains were read from a single sample in a study of cytomegalovirus exposure and HLA in healthy donors. The protocol was immunoSEQ multiplex PCR, while the TCRdb copy is restricted to in-frame clones and leaves out a portion. The sample lists about 150,000 clones, roughly 83% occurring once. The sample was PBMCs. Receptors originate from a human donor in good health. Both conserved end residues are part of each CDR3. Each record gives: D gene, V gene, clone size, J gene, CDR3 DNA, CDR3 protein. A D gene is named only where the DNA matches it firmly. Only some rows state a clone size, as once, few, many or a class for expanded clones.

>.|TRBV28|.|TRBJ2-1
TGTGCCAGCAGTTTTTCCAAGCCCAATGAGCAGTTCTTC
CASSFSKPNEQFF
>TRBD2|TRBV4-1|few|TRBJ2-5
TGCGCCAGCAGCCAAACTAGCGGGGGGCGGCAGACCCAGTACTTC
CASSQTSGGRQTQYF
>TRBD2|TRBV6-5|.|TRBJ2-1
TGTGCCAGCAGTCCTCCAGGTAGCGGGACCCCCCAGTTCTTC
CASSPPGSGTPQFF
>TRBD2|TRBV5-4|once|TRBJ2-3
TGTGCCAGCAGCCATAGGACTAGCGGGGGTTATACGCAGTATTTT
CASSHRTSGGYTQYF
>.|TRBV10-3|.|TRBJ2-3
TGTGCCCACAGCCTAGGGGGGGGAGATACGCAGTATTTT
CAHSLGGGDTQYF
>.|TRBV6-5|.|TRBJ1-5
TGTGCCAGCAGGCTCAGGGTGGAAGGACAGCCCCAGCATTTT
CASRLRVEGQPQHF
>TRBD1|TRBV11-2|.|TRBJ2-7
TGTGCCAGCAGCTCCGGACAGGGCAGAGGCGAGCAGTACTTC
CASSSGQGRGEQYF
>TRBD1|TRBV15|.|TRBJ2-7
TGTGCCACCAGCACGAGACAGGGATACTCCTACGAGCAGTACTTC
CATSTRQGYSYEQYF
>.|TRBV29-1|.|TRBJ1-1
TGCAGCGGCGGGGACGGGGCTAACACTGAAGCTTTCTTT
CSGGDGANTEAFF
>TRBD1|TRBV11-2|.|TRBJ2-7
TGTGCCAGCAGCCCTCGTTTGGGACAGGGGGCAAACGAGCAGTACTTC
CASSPRLGQGANEQYF
>TRBD2|TRBV6-5|.|TRBJ2-7
TGTGCCAGCAGTCTTAGCGGGGGGACATACGAGCAGTACTTC
CASSLSGGTYEQYF
>TRBD1|TRBV6-1|.|TRBJ2-2
TGTGCCAGCAGTGAAAGTGGGACAGGGGCCACCGGGGAGCTGTTTTTT
CASSESGTGATGELFF
>.|TRBV5-4|.|TRBJ2-5
TGTGCCAGCAGCCTCAGGGGCCTGGAGACCCAGTACTTC
CASSLRGLETQYF
>.|TRBV27|.|TRBJ2-1
TGTGCCAGCTCTGCCGGGGGGCCCTACAATGAGCAGTTCTTC
CASSAGGPYNEQFF
>TRBD1|TRBV2|once|TRBJ2-5
TGTGCCAGCAGGTCGACAGGGTTCCAAGAGACCCAGTACTTC
CASRSTGFQETQYF
>.|TRBV7-8|.|TRBJ1-2
TGTGCCAGCAGCTTATACGGGGAGGACAACTATGGCTACACCTTC
CASSLYGEDNYGYTF
>.|TRBV4-1|.|TRBJ2-1
TGCGCCAGCAGCCAACTAACTGTTTCGAATGAGCAGTTCTTC
CASSQLTVSNEQFF
>TRBD2|TRBV27|.|TRBJ2-1
TGTGCCAGCAGTCTTGGGACTAGCGGGAACAATGAGCAGTTCTTC
CASSLGTSGNNEQFF
>.|TRBV7-8|.|TRBJ2-1
TGTGCCAGCAGCTTAATTTCGGGGGGCACCTACAATGAGCAGTTCTTC
CASSLISGGTYNEQFF
>.|TRBV6-1|.|TRBJ2-1
TGTGCCAGCAGTCGACTTTATGAGCAGTTCTTC
CASSRLYEQFF
>.|TRBV5-1|.|TRBJ1-2
TGCGCCAGCAGCTTGGGGTCACCCCCCGCGAAAGGCTACACCTTC
CASSLGSPPAKGYTF
>.|TRBV5-6|.|TRBJ2-7
TGTGCCAGCAGCTTGGCCGGACTAAGCTACGAGCGGTACTTC
CASSLAGLSYERYF
>TRBD1|TRBV29-1|.|TRBJ2-3
TGCAGCGCAGGACAGGGCTTCACAGATACGCAGTATTTT
CSAGQGFTDTQYF
>TRBD2|TRBV28|.|TRBJ2-7
TGTGCCAGCAGTTCGCGGGAGAAGTCCTACGAGCAGTACTTC
CASSSREKSYEQYF
>.|TRBV5-5|.|TRBJ2-2
TGTGCCAGCAGTTGGAATATGAGGGGGTTGCGTTTTTCCGGGGAGCTGTTTTTT
CASSWNMRGLRFSGELFF
>.|TRBV6-5|.|TRBJ2-2
TGTGCCAGCAGTTACTCAGCGGTGGACGGGGAGCTGTTTTTT
CASSYSAVDGELFF
>TRBD1|TRBV14|.|TRBJ1-6
TGTGCCAGCAGCCAAGAGCTGGCAGGGGGCGGTTCACCCCTCCACTTT
CASSQELAGGGSPLHF
>.|TRBV6-6|.|TRBJ1-2
TGTGCCAGCAGTTACCAAGGTGAGGGCGGCTACACCTTC
CASSYQGEGGYTF
>.|TRBV6-1|.|TRBJ2-7
TGTGCCAGCAGTGAAGTCAGCTACGAGCAGTACTTC
CASSEVSYEQYF
>TRBD1|TRBV4-1|few|TRBJ2-7
TGCGCCAGCAGCATAAGGACAGGAAAAAACTACGAGCAGTACTTC
CASSIRTGKNYEQYF
>.|TRBV2|.|TRBJ2-7
TGTGCCAGCAAGGGGGACCCCTACGAGCAGTACTTC
CASKGDPYEQYF
>.|TRBV4-3|.|TRBJ2-1
TGCGCCAGCAGCCAAGTCCGGGGATCCTACTCCTACAATGAGCAGTTCTTC
CASSQVRGSYSYNEQFF
>.|TRBV19|.|TRBJ1-1
TGTGCCAGTAGTATAGATAGGCGGAGAAAATCTGAAGCTTTCTTT
CASSIDRRRKSEAFF
>.|TRBV2|.|TRBJ1-2
TGTGCCAACAGCGGGCAGGGATCACCTGGCTACACCTTC
CANSGQGSPGYTF
>.|TRBV2|.|TRBJ1-1
TGTGCCAGCAGCCGAGCCGGGGGGTACACTGAAGCTTTCTTT
CASSRAGGYTEAFF
>TRBD1|TRBV5-4|.|TRBJ2-7
TGTGCCAGCAGCCCGATCCCGGGACAGACCTACGAGCAGTACTTC
CASSPIPGQTYEQYF
>.|TRBV13|once|TRBJ2-7
TGTGCCAGCAGCCACCGAGACATCAAGGCCCCCTACGAGCAGTACTTC
CASSHRDIKAPYEQYF
>TRBD1|TRBV27|.|TRBJ2-2
TGTGCCAGCAGTTGGACAGGGGGGACCGGGGAGCTGTTTTTT
CASSWTGGTGELFF
>TRBD1|TRBV30|.|TRBJ1-1
TGTGCCTGGCAATGGGACAGCGGTGAAGCTTTCTTT
CAWQWDSGEAFF
>TRBD2|TRBV6-5|.|TRBJ2-5
TGTGCCAGCAGTTACGGGGGGGTTTACCAAGAGACCCAGTACTTC
CASSYGGVYQETQYF
>TRBD2|TRBV2|.|TRBJ2-7
TGTGCCAGCAGGGTCGCCGGGACTAGCACCAAAAATGATCACGAGCAGTACTTC
CASRVAGTSTKNDHEQYF
>.|TRBV5-8|.|TRBJ1-2
TGTGCCAGCAGCTTGGACAGGAGTGAGTACTCCTATGGCTACACCTTC
CASSLDRSEYSYGYTF
>.|TRBV9|.|TRBJ2-3
TGTGCCAGCAGCGTAATGCGGCACTTCACAGATACGCAGTATTTT
CASSVMRHFTDTQYF
>.|TRBV6-5|few|TRBJ2-1
TGTGCCAGCAGTTACTCGTGGACAGACAATGAGCAGTTCTTC
CASSYSWTDNEQFF
>TRBD1|TRBV27|.|TRBJ2-7
TGTGCCAGCAGTTCAAGTACCTCAGGGGGACCAACCTACGAGCAGTACTTC
CASSSSTSGGPTYEQYF
>.|TRBV5-5|.|TRBJ1-2
TGTGCCAGCAGCTTGGGTCCGGGGACTTTATATGGCTACACCTTC
CASSLGPGTLYGYTF
>.|TRBV7-8|.|TRBJ1-2
TGTGCCAGCAGCTTAGTTTCAGGGGATTCACATGGCCACACCTTC
CASSLVSGDSHGHTF
>.|TRBV7-9|.|TRBJ2-7
TGTGCCAGCAGCTTAGCTTGGACTCTTACCTACGAGCAGTACTTC
CASSLAWTLTYEQYF
>.|TRBV19|.|TRBJ2-2
TGTGCCAGTAGTACCACAGGGTATACCGGGGAGCTGTTTTTT
CASSTTGYTGELFF
>TRBD2|TRBV14|.|TRBJ2-7
TGTGCCAGCAGCCGACTAGCGGGGCCCTACGAGCAGTACTTC
CASSRLAGPYEQYF
>TRBD1|TRBV5-6|.|TRBJ2-6
TGTGCCAGCAGCCCCGGGACAGGACCCCCTGGGGCCAACGTCCTGACTTTC
CASSPGTGPPGANVLTF
>.|TRBV7-2|once|TRBJ2-2
TGTGCCAGCAGCTTAGCAACGCACTCTGTATCGAACACCGGGGAGCTGTTTTTT
CASSLATHSVSNTGELFF
>TRBD2|TRBV7-2|.|TRBJ2-1
TGTGCCAGCAGCGACAGAGGGGACTATGGTAATGAGCAGTTCTTC
CASSDRGDYGNEQFF